The T cell receptor (beta chain) under discussion was sequenced for a study of T-cell reconstitution after alpha-beta-depleted transplantation in children. Germline values: CDR1 DFQATT, CDR2 SNEGSKA (reference sequence). This CDR3 is built from 13 residues. Trimming stripped 2 bases from V and 1 base from J, with 8 bases between. Preparation of the TCRbeta library was carried out with unique molecular identifiers. TCRdb independently ran MiXCR on the PCR reads; one entry per CDR3 protein. Of approximately 390,000 distinct CDR3 sequences in the sample, roughly 11% were seen once. This clonotype turned up a few times.

The rearrangement joins TRBV20-1 to TRBJ2-5, with D uncertain. Sequences were derived from PBMCs from the stem cell graft donor, sampled from the stem cell graft. This receptor was taken from a human donor who donated a stem cell graft to a child with acute myeloid leukemia. This chain's CDR3 is CSARKPPQETQYF. As DNA, the CDR3 is TGCAGTGCTAGAAAGCCTCCCCAAGAGACCCAGTACTTC.